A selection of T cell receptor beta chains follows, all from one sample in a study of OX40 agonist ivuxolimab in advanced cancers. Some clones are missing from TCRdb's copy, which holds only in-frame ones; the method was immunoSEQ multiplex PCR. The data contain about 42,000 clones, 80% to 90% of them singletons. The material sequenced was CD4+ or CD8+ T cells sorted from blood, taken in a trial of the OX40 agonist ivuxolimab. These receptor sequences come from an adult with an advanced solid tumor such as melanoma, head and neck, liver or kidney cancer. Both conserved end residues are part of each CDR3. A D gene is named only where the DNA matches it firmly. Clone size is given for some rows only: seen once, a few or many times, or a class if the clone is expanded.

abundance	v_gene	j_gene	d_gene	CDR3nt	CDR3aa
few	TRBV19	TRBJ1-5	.	TGTGCCAGTAGTATAGCGGACAGCAGCAATCAGCCCCAGCATTTT	CASSIADSSNQPQHF
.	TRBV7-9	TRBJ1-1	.	TGTGCCAGCAGCTTCGTCCCAGGGGAAGCTTTCTTT	CASSFVPGEAFF
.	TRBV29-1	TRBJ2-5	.	TGCAGCGTTGAAGTCGGCAGATCGGAGATCCAGTACTTC	CSVEVGRSEIQYF
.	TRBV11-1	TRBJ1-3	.	TGTGCCAGCAGCCGACAGGCCCTCTCTGGAAACACCATATATTTT	CASSRQALSGNTIYF
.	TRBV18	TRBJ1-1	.	TGTGCCAGCTCACCACCCCGTGGAGTGAACACTGAAGCTTTCTTT	CASSPPRGVNTEAFF
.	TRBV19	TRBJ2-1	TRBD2	TGTGCCAGTAGTATAACCCGACTAGCGGGAGGAGGGAATGAGCAGTTCTTC	CASSITRLAGGGNEQFF
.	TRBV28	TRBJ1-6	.	TGTGCCAGCAGAACAAATAATTCACCCCTCCACTTT	CASRTNNSPLHF
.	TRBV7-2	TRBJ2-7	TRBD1	TGTGCCAGCAGCTCCGGGACAGCTTCCTACGAGCAGTACTTC	CASSSGTASYEQYF
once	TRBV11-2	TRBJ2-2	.	TGTGCCAGCAGCCCTGAAGGGATTTCGGCCGGGGAGCTGTTTTTT	CASSPEGISAGELFF
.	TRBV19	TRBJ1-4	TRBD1	TGTGCCAGTACGCCGGGACAGGGTAATGAAAAACTGTTTTTT	CASTPGQGNEKLFF
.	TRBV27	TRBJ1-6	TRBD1	TGTGCCAGCAGGAGACAGGGCGATGGATCACCCCTCCACTTT	CASRRQGDGSPLHF
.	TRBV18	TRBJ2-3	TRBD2	TGTGCCAGCTCGCTAAGGACTAGCGGGAACACAGATACGCAGTATTTT	CASSLRTSGNTDTQYF
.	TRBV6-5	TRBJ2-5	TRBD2	TGTGCCAGCAGTTTGGCGGGGGGGCAAGAGACCCAGTACTTC	CASSLAGGQETQYF
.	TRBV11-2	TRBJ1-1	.	TGTGCCAGCAGCTTCCGACAGGTTTATGGGAACACTGAAGCTTTCTTT	CASSFRQVYGNTEAFF
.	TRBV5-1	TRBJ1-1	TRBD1	TGCGCCAGCAGCTGGACAGGGGCGAACACTGAAGCTTTCTTT	CASSWTGANTEAFF
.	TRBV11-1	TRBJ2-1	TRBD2	TGTGCCAGCAGCTTGGGACTAGCGGACAATGAGCAGTTCTTC	CASSLGLADNEQFF
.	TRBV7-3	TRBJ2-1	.	TGTGCCAGCAGCCCCATGACAGGAGAATACAATGAGCAGTTCTTC	CASSPMTGEYNEQFF
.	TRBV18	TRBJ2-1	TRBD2	TGTGCCAGCTCACCAACGACTAGCGGGAGGGCTTCGGGTGAGCAGTTCTTC	CASSPTTSGRASGEQFF
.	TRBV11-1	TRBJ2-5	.	TGTGCCAGCAGCTTACAGTATGCCGGGGAGACCCAGTACTTC	CASSLQYAGETQYF
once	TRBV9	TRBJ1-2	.	TGTGCCAGCAGCGTGGAGGCCGGGTGGGGCTACACCTTC	CASSVEAGWGYTF
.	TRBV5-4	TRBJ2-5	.	TGTGCCAGCAGCTTGGTAAAGGGTCAAGAGACCCAGTACTTC	CASSLVKGQETQYF
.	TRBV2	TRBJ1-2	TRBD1	TGTGCCAGCAGTGGCGACAGGGTAATAGAGGGCTACACCTTC	CASSGDRVIEGYTF
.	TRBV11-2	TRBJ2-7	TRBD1	TGTGCCAGCACCATGGGGCACAGGGGTCCCTACGAGCAGTACTTC	CASTMGHRGPYEQYF
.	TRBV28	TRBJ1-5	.	TGTGCCAGCAAAGATAGCAATCAGCCCCAGCATTTT	CASKDSNQPQHF
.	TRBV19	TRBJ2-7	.	TGTGCCAGTAGTTCCACAGGGAGTTCCTACGAGCAGTACTTC	CASSSTGSSYEQYF
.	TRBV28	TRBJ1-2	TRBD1	TGTGCCAGCAGGACGGCGGCAGGGGGCCTCTTTGGCTACACCTTC	CASRTAAGGLFGYTF
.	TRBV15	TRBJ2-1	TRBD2	TGTGCCACCAGCGGAGGAGCGGGGGGGATTTACAATGAGCAGTTCTTC	CATSGGAGGIYNEQFF
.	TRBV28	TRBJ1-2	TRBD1	TGTGCCAGCAAACCTGGCGGGACAGCTTTTAACTATGGCTACACCTTC	CASKPGGTAFNYGYTF
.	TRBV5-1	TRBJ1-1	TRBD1	TGCGCCAGCAGCCGGACAGGGGAGGACACTGAAGCTTTCTTT	CASSRTGEDTEAFF
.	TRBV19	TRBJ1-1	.	TGTGCCAGTAGTATAGGCCCGGGGGTAACGAACACTGAAGCTTTCTTT	CASSIGPGVTNTEAFF
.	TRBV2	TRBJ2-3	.	TGTGCCAGCAGTGTACAGGGTGGCACAGATACGCAGTATTTT	CASSVQGGTDTQYF
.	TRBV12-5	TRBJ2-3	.	TGTGCTAGTGGTTCGGCTGAGGGGGGGTGGACAGATACGCAGTATTTT	CASGSAEGGWTDTQYF
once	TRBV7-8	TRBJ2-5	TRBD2	TGTGCCAGCAGCTTAGCTATCGCGGGAGGGACCCAAGAGACCCAGTACTTC	CASSLAIAGGTQETQYF
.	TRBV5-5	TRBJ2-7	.	TGTGCCAGCAGCTTGGGGGACGGGCCCTACGAGCAGTACTTC	CASSLGDGPYEQYF
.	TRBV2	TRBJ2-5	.	TGTGCCAGCAGTTATCAGGGTGGGGGCCAAGAGACCCAGTACTTC	CASSYQGGGQETQYF
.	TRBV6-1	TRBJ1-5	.	TGTGCCAGCAGTGAAATCAGCCAGGGAAATCAGCCCCAGCATTTT	CASSEISQGNQPQHF
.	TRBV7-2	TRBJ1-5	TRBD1	TGTGCCAGCAGTATTGACAGGGTCGGCAATCAGCCCCAGCATTTT	CASSIDRVGNQPQHF